This T cell receptor (beta chain) was sequenced for a study of identical twins. This clonotype was seen only a few times. Its specificity is unknown. General study findings and limits: Partial confounding of zero-insertion analyses by invariant MAIT and iNKT cells was possible.

Trimming removed 0 bases from V and 5 bases from J; junction bases left unmatched: 11. The CDR3 runs to 18 residues. Germline V gene lookup returns CDR1 SGHDN and CDR2 FVKESK. A universal primer binding site was introduced by template switching. The final cDNA contained unique molecular identifiers. TCRdb re-called the 5' RACE reads through MiXCR, storing one row per CDR3 protein. Here the sample spans 500,000 or so distinct CDR3 sequences, roughly an eighth being singletons. These data also featured in a second study, about yellow fever vaccine responses in identical twins.

The V and J genes are TRBV14 and TRBJ2-2, with 8 bases matching TRBD2. The specimen sequenced was CD4+ T cells sorted from blood. This clonotype was obtained from a woman aged 18-29 years in good health. In DNA form, the CDR3 reads TGTGCCAGCAGCCAAGATCGAGTGGTAGCGGGAAGGACCGGGGAGCTGTTTTTT. The encoded protein is CASSQDRVVAGRTGELFF.